The entry below gives a single T cell receptor (beta chain) sequence along with its context. Antigen: not known. CDR3 length: 16 amino acids. The V gene lost 0 bases and the J gene lost 3 bases, with 12 bases spanning the gap. Germline V gives CDR1 MNHNY, CDR2 SVGAGI (reference sequence). The donors were part of the validation cohort of 120 subjects. That cohort was separate from the first cohort, which comprised 700 or so subjects. Method: immunoSEQ multiplex PCR; TCRdb's copy keeps in-frame clones and lacks some. The table includes fewer than 250,000 clones, around nine tenths detected once. This sample is drawn from a study of cytomegalovirus exposure and HLA in healthy donors. Study results and caveats: Most TCR sequences were uncommon, yet certain public TCRs appeared in many donors. That first-cohort TCR clusters tended to co-occur in the 130 or so validation repertoires was found in a later analysis.

The TCR comes from a man younger than 35 in good health and CMV-seronegative. J is TRBJ2-1 and V is TRBV6-6; possible D gene TRBD1, 6 bases. Sample: PBMCs. The CDR3 DNA reads TGTGCCAGCAGTTACTCGTTACAGGGAGACTACAATGAGCAGTTCTTC. Protein product: CASSYSLQGDYNEQFF.